The text below deals with one TCR beta chain. The entry originates in a study of blood T cell repertoires in COVID-19. About the study: Material from acute and convalescent COVID-19 was sourced from the United States, Italy and Spain. T cells, B-cell-depleted T cells, or PBMCs supplied cDNA or gDNA.

The CDR3 loop spans 16 amino acids. V gave up 1 base and J gave up 5 bases, with 15 bases separating them. CDR1 LNHDA and CDR2 SQIVND come from the germline V gene (reference sequence). Original handling: Reference gene primer amplification gave estimated nucleated cell counts. Sequenced by immunoSEQ multiplex PCR; TCRdb stores in-frame clones only, minus some. That table gives V, J and clone size, and the DNA gave D and trimming. The table includes about 59,000 clones, less than 85% detected once. The sequence was collected from a human donor in a cohort sampled during active COVID-19. Sample: peripheral blood. The chain is built from TRBV19 and TRBJ2-1; D uncertain. The CDR3 coding sequence is TGTGCCAGTAGTATAGTCGGGTTGGTGGTAGACAATGAGCAGTTCTTC. It translates to CASSIVGLVVDNEQFF. Variable domain in full (rest from reference TRBV19 and TRBJ2-1): DGGITQSPKYLFRKEGQNVTLSCEQNLNHDAMYWYRQDPGQGLRLIYYSQIVNDFQKGDIAEGYSVSREKKESFPLTVTSAQKNPTAFYLCASSIVGLVVDNEQFFGPGTRLTVL.